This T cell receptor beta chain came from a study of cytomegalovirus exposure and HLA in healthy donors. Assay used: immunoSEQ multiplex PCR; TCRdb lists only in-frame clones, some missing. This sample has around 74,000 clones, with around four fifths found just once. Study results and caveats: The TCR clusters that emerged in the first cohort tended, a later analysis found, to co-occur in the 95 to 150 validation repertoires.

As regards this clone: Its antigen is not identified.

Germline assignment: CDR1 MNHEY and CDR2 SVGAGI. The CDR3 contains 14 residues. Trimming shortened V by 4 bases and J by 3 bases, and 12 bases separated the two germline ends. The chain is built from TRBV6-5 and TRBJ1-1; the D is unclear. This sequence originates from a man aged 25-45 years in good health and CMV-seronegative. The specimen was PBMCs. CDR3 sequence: CASSLTLPDTEAFF. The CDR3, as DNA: TGTGCCAGCAGTTTAACCCTCCCGGACACTGAAGCTTTCTTT.